The table lists the clone carrying this T cell receptor (beta chain) with a few counts. Its antigen is not known. The data belong to a study of PD-L1 blockade in urothelial cancer. Whole-study results and caveats: Patients with below-median pretreatment blood clonality survived longer.

Time point indicated: peripheral blood 6 weeks after treatment start. All patients carried locally advanced or metastatic urothelial carcinoma. The assay was immunoSEQ multiplex PCR, and TCRdb's table has in-frame clones only and misses some. The table records around 53,000 clones, approximately 86% of them present only once. Between the trimmed V and J ends, which lost 8 bases and 4 bases, there was a span of 15 bases. The CDR3 is 14 amino acids. The germline V gene encodes CDR1 LNHNV and CDR2 YYDKDF (reference sequence). The sequence was collected from a man aged 50 to 60 with urothelial cancer. The specimen comprised PBMCs, sampled around atezolizumab (anti-PD-L1) treatment. V is TRBV15 and J is TRBJ2-1; D is perhaps TRBD1 (7 bases). CDR3 sequence (DNA): TGTGCCACCGGCCGCAGGGGGGTATACAATGAGCAGTTCTTC. This codes for CATGRRGVYNEQFF.